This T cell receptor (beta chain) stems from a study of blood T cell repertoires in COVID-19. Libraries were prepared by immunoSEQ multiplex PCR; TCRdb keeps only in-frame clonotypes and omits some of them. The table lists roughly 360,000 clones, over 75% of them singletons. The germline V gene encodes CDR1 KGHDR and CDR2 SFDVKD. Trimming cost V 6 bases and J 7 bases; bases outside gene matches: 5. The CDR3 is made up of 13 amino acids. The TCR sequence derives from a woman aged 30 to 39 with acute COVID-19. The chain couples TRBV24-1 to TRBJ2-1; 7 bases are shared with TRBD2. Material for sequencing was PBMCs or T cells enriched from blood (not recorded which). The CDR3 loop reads CATSIAGMNEQFF. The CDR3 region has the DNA TGTGCCACCAGTATAGCGGGTATGAATGAGCAGTTCTTC.